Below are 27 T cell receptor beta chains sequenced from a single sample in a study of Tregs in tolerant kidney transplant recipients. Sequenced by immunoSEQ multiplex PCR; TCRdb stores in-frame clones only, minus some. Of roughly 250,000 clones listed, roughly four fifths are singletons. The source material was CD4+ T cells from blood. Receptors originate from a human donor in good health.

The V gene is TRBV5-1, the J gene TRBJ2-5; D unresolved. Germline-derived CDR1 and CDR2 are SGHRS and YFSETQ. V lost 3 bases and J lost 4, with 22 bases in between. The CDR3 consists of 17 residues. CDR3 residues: CASSSQIQTRSLETQYF. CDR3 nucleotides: TGCGCCAGCAGCTCCCAAATACAGACCCGATCCCTAGAGACCCAGTACTTC.

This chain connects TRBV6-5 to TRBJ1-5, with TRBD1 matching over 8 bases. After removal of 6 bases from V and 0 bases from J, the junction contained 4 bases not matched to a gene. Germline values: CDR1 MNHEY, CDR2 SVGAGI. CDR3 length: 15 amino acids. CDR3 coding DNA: TGTGCCAGCAGGGGGACAGGATATAGCAATCAGCCCCAGCATTTT. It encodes CASRGTGYSNQPQHF.

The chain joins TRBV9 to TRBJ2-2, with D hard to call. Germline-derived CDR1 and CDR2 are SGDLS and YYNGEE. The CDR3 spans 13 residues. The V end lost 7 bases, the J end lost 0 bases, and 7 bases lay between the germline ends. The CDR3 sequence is CASAPTNTGELFF. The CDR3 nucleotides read TGTGCCAGCGCCCCAACGAACACCGGGGAGCTGTTTTTT.

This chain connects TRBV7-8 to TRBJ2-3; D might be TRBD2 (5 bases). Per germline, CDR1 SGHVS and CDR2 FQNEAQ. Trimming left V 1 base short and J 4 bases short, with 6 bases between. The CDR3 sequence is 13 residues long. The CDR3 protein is CASSLGGPDTQYF. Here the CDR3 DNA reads TGTGCCAGCAGCTTAGGCGGGCCAGATACGCAGTATTTT.

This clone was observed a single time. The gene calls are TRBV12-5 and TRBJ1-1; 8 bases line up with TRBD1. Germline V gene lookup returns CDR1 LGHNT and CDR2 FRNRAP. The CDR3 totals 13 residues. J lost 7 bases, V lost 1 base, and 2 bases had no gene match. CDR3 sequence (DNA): TGTGCTAGTGGTTTGGGGACAGGGTTTGAAGCTTTCTTT. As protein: CASGLGTGFEAFF.

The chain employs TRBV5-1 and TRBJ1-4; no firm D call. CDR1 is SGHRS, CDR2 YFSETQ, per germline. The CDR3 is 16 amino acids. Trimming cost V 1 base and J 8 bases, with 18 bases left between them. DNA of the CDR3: TGCGCCAGCAGCTTGAGGTTCGCGCAGCCCGTAGAAAAACTGTTTTTT. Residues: CASSLRFAQPVEKLFF.

CDR3 in amino acids: CASSQWEEGLSSGNTIYF. Written as DNA, the CDR3 is TGTGCCAGCAGCCAATGGGAGGAGGGATTAAGCTCTGGAAACACCATATATTTT. The J gene is TRBJ1-3, the V gene TRBV16; D not resolved. The germline V gene has CDR1 KGHSY and CDR2 FQNENV. There are 18 residues in the CDR3. V was shortened by 1 base and J by 0 bases, with 16 bases between the two germline ends. The entire variable domain, with the rest obtained from reference TRBV16 and TRBJ1-3, is as follows: GEEVAQTPKHLVRGEGQKAKLYCAPIKGHSYVFWYQQVLKNEFKFLISFQNENVFDETGMPKERFSAKCLPNSPCSLEIQATKLEDSAVYFCASSQWEEGLSSGNTIYFGEGSWLTVV.

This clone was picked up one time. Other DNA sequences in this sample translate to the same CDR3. The CDR3 DNA is TGCGCCAGCAGCTGGGGTAACTATGGCTACACCTTC. Translated: CASSWGNYGYTF. V usage is TRBV5-1 and J usage is TRBJ1-2; no clear D. V was trimmed by 3 bases and J by 1 base, leaving 4 bases between them. The CDR3 spans 12 residues. Germline V gives CDR1 SGHRS, CDR2 YFSETQ.

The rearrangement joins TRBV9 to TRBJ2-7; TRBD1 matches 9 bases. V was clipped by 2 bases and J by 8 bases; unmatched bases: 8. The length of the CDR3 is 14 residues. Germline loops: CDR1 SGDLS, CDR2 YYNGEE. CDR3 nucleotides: TGTGCCAGCAGCGTCAGCTTCGGGACAGGGAAGCAGTACTTC. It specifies CASSVSFGTGKQYF.

DNA for the CDR3: TGTGCCAGTAGTATAGGACAGACTACGGGGTCGGAAAAGGCTTTCTTT. Its translation is CASSIGQTTGSEKAFF. The chain carries TRBV19 and TRBJ1-1; D perhaps matches TRBD1 (5 bases). Germline values: CDR1 LNHDA, CDR2 SQIVND (reference sequence). Between the trimmed V and J ends, which lost 1 base and 11 bases, there was a span of 23 bases. This CDR3 has 16 residues.

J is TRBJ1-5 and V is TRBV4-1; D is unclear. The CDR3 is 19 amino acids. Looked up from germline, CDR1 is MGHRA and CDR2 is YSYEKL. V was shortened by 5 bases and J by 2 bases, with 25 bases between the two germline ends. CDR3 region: CASSLRGSSPGGGNQPQHF. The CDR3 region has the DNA TGCGCCAGCAGCTTGCGTGGCAGTTCACCCGGTGGTGGCAATCAGCCCCAGCATTTT.

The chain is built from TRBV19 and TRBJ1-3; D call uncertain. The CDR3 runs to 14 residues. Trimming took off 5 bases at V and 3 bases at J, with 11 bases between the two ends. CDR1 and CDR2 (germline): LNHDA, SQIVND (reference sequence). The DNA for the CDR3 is TGTGCCAGTAGTCGTGGCGACCTTGGAAACACCATATATTTT. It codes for CASSRGDLGNTIYF.

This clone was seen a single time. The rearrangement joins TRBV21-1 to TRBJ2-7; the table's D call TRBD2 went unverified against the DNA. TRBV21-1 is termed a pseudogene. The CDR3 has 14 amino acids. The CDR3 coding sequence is TGTGCCAGCAGCCCTTTCGCGGGCTCCTACGAGCAGTACTTC. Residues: CASSPFAGSYEQYF.

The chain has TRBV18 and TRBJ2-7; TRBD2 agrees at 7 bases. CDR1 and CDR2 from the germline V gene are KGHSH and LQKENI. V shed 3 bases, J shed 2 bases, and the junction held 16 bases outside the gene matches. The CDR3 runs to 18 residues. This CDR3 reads CASSPRDVRTRATYEQYF. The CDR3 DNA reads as TGTGCCAGCTCACCCCGGGACGTTAGGACTAGGGCTACCTACGAGCAGTACTTC. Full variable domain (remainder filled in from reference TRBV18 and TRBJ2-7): NAGVMQNPRHLVRRRGQEARLRCSPMKGHSHVYWYRQLPEEGLKFMVYLQKENIIDESGMPKERFSAEFPKEGPSILRIQQVVRGDSAAYFCASSPRDVRTRATYEQYFGPGTRLTVT.

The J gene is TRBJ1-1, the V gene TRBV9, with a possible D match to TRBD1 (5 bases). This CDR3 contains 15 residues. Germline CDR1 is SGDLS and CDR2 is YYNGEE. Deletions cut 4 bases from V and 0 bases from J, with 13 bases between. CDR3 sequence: CASSPRGPLNTEAFF. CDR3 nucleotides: TGTGCCAGCAGCCCGCGGGGCCCTTTGAACACTGAAGCTTTCTTT.

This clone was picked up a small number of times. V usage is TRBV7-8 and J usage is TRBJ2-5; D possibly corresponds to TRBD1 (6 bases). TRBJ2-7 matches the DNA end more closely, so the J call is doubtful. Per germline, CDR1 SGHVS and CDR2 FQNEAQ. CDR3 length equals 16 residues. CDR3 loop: CASSLEGRGGFYEQYF. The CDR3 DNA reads TGTGCCAGCAGCTTAGAGGGCAGGGGCGGATTCTACGAGCAGTACTTC.

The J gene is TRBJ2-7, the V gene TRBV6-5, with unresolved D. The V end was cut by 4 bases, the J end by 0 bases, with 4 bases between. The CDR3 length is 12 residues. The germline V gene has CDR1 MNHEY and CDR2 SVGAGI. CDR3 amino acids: CASSSSSYEQYF. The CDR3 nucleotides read TGTGCCAGCAGTTCCTCCTCCTACGAGCAGTACTTC.

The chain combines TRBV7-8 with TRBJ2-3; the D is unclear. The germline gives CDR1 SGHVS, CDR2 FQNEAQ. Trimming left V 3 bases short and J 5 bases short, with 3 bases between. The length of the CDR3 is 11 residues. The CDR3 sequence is CASSLRDTQYF. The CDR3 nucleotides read TGTGCCAGCAGCTTGAGAGATACGCAGTATTTT. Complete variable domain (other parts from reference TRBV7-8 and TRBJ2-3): GAGVSQSPRYKVAKRGQDVALRCDPISGHVSLFWYQQALGQGPEFLTYFQNEAQLDKSGLPSDRFFAERPEGSVSTLKIQRTQQEDSAVYLCASSLRDTQYFGPGTRLTVL.

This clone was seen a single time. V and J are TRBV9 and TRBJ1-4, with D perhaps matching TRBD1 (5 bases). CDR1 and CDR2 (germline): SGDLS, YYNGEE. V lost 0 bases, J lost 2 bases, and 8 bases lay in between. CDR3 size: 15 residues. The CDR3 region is CASSVGAGTNEKLFF. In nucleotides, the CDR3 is TGTGCCAGCAGCGTAGGGGCAGGGACTAATGAAAAACTGTTTTTT.

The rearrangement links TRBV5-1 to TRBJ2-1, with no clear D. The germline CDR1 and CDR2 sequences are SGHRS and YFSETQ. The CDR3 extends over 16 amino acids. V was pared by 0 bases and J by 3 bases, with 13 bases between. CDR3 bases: TGCGCCAGCAGCTTGGATTTCACCAGCCTCTACAATGAGCAGTTCTTC. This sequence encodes CASSLDFTSLYNEQFF.

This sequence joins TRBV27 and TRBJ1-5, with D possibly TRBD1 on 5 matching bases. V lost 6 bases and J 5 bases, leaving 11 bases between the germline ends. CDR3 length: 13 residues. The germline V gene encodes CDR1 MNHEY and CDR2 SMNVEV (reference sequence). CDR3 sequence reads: CASSRQPDQPQHF. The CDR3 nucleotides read TGTGCCAGCAGCCGACAGCCAGATCAGCCCCAGCATTTT.

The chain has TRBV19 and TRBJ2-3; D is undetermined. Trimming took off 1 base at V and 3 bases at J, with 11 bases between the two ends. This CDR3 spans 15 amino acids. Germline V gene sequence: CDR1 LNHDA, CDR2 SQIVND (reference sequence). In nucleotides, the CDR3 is TGTGCCAGTAGTATAGGGACCATTGCTACAGATACGCAGTATTTT. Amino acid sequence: CASSIGTIATDTQYF.

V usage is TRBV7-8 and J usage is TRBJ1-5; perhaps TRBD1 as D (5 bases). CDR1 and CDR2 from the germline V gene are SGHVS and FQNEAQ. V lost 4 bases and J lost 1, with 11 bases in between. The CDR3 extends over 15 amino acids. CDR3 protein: CASSSNRDSNQPQHF. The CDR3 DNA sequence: TGTGCCAGCAGCTCCAATCGGGACAGCAATCAGCCCCAGCATTTT.

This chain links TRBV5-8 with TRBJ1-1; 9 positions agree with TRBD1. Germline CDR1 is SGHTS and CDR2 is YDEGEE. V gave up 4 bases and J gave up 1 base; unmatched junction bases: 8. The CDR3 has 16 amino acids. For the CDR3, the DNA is TGTGCCAGCAGCCGGAACAGGGGGCTCGCGAACACTGAAGCTTTCTTT. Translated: CASSRNRGLANTEAFF.

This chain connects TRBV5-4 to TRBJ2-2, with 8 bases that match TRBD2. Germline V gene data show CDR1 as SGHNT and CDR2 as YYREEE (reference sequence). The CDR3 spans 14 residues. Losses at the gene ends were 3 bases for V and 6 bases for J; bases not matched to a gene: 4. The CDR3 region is CASSSREGAGELFF. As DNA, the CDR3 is TGTGCCAGCAGCTCCCGGGAGGGGGCCGGGGAGCTGTTTTTT.

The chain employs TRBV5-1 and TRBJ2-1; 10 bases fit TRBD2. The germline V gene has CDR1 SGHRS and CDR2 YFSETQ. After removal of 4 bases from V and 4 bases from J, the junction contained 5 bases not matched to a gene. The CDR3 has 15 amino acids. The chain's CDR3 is CASSRTSGLYNEQFF. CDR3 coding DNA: TGCGCCAGCAGCAGGACTAGCGGCTTGTACAATGAGCAGTTCTTC.

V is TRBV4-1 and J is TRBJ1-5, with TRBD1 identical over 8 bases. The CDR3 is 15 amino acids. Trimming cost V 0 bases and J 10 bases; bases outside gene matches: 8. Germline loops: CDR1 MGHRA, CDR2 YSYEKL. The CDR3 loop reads CASSQEARGRLPQHF. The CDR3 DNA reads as TGCGCCAGCAGCCAAGAGGCCAGGGGGCGCCTACCCCAGCATTTT.